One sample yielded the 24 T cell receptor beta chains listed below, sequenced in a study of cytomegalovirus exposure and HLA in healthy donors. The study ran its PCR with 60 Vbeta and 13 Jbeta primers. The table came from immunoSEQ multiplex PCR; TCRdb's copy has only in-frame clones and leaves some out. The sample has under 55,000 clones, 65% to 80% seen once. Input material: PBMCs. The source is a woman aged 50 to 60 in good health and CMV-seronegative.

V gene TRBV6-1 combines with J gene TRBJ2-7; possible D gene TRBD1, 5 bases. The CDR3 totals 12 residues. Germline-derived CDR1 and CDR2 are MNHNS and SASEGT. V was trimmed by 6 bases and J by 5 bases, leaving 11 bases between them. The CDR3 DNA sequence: TGTGCCAGCAGGGGATGGGGCGACGAGCAGTACTTC. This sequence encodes CASRGWGDEQYF.

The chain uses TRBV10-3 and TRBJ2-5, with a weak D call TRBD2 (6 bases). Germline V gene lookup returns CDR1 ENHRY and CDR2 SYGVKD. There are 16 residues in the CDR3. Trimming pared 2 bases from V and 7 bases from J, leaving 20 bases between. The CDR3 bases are TGTGCCATCAGTGAGCCCATCCTGGGCGGGGCCGGGACCCAGTACTTC. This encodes CAISEPILGGAGTQYF.

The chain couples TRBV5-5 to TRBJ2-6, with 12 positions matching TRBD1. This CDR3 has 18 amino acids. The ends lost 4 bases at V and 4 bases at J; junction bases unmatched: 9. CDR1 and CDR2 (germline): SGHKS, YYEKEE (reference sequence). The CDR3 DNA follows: TGTGCCAGCAGCATAGCCGGGACAGGGGGCTCCGGGGCCAACGTCCTGACTTTC. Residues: CASSIAGTGGSGANVLTF.

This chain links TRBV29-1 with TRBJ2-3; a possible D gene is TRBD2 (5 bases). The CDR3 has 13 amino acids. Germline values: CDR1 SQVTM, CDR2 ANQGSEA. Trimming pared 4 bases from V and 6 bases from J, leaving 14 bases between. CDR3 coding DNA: TGCAGCGTTGTAGGGAGTATCGGCGATACGCAGTATTTT. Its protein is CSVVGSIGDTQYF.

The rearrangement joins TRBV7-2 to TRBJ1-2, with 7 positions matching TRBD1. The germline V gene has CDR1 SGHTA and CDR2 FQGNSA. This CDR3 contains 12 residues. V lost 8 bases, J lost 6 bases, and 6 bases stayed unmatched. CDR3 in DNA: TGTGCCAGCGGCCCAGGGGGTGATGGCTACACCTTC. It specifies CASGPGGDGYTF.

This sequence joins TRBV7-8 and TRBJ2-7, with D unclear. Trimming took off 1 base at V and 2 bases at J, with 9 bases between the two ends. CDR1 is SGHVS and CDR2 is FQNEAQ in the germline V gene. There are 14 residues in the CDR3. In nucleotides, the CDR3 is TGTGCCAGCAGCTTAGTCGGTTTAACCTACGAGCAGTACTTC. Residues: CASSLVGLTYEQYF.

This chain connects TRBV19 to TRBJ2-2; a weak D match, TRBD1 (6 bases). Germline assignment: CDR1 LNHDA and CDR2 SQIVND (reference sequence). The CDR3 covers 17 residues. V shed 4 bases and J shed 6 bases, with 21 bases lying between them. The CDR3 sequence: CASSSPRGRLKAGELFF. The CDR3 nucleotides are TGTGCCAGTAGTAGCCCCAGGGGCCGATTAAAGGCCGGGGAGCTGTTTTTT.

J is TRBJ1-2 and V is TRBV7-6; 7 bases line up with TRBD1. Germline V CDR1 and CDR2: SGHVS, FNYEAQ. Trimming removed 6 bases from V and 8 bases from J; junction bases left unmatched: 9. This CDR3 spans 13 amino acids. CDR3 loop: CASSRQGRDGYTF. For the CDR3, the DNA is TGTGCCAGCAGTCGACAGGGCCGAGACGGCTACACCTTC.

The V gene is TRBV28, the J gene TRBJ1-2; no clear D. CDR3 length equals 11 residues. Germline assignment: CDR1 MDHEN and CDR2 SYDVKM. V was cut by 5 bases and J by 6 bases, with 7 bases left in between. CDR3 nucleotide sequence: TGTGCCAGCAGTCCTCAGAATGGCTACACCTTC. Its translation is CASSPQNGYTF.

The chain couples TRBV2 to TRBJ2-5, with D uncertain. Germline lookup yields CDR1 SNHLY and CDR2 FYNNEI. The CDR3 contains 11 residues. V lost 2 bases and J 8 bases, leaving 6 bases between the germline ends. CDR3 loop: CASSETETQYF. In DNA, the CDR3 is TGTGCCAGCAGTGAAACAGAAACCCAGTACTTC.

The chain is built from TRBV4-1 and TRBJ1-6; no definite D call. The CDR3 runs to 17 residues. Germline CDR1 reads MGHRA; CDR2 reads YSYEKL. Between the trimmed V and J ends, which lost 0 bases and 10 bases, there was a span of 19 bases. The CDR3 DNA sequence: TGCGCCAGCAGCCAAGATTCGACGAACGGGGAGCGGTCACCCCTCCACTTT. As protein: CASSQDSTNGERSPLHF.

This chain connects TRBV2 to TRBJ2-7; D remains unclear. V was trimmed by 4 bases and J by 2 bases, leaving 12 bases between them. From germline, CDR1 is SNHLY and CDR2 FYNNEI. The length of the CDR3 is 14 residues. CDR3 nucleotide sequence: TGTGCCAGCAGTGTTCAGGTGAAGGCCTACGAGCAGTACTTC. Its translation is CASSVQVKAYEQYF.

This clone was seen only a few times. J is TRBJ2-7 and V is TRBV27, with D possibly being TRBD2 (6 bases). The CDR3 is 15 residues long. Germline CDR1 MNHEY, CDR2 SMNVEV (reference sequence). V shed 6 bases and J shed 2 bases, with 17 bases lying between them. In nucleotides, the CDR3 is TGTGCCAGCAGGAAACGGGCCGGGGGACCCTACGAGCAGTACTTC. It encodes CASRKRAGGPYEQYF.

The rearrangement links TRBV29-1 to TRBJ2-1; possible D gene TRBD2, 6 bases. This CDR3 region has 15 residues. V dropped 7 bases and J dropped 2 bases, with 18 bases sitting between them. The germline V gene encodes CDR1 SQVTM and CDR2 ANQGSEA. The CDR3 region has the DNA TGCAGCGCTCCACTGCCACTAGCACCCTACAATGAGCAGTTCTTC. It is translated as CSAPLPLAPYNEQFF.

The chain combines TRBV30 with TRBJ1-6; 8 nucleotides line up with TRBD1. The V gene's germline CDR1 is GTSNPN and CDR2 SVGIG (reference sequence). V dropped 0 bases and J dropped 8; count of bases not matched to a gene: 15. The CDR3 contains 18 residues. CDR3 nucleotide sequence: TGTGCCTGGAGTGTACTTGGGACAGGCCAAACAGGAGATTCACCCCTCCACTTT. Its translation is CAWSVLGTGQTGDSPLHF.

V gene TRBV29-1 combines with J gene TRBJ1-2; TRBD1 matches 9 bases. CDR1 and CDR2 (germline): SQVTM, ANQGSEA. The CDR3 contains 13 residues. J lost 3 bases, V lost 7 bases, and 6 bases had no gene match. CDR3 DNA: TGCAGCGCTGGGACAGGGACAGACTATGGCTACACCTTC. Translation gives CSAGTGTDYGYTF.

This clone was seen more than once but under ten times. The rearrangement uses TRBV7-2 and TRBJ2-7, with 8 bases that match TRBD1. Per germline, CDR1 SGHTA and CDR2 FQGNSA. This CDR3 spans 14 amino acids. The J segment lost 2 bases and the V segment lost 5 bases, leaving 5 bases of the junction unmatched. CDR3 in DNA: TGTGCCAGCAGCCAACGGACAGGGACCTACGAGCAGTACTTC. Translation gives CASSQRTGTYEQYF.

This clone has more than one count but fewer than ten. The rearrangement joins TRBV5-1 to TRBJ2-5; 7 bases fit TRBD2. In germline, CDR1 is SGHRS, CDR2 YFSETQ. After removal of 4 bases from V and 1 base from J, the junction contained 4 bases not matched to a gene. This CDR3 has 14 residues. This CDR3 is CASSPAGPQETQYF. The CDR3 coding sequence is TGCGCCAGCAGCCCAGCGGGGCCCCAAGAGACCCAGTACTTC. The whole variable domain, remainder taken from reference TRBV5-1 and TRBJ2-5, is KAGVTQTPRYLIKTRGQQVTLSCSPISGHRSVSWYQQTPGQGLQFLFEYFSETQRNKGNFPGRFSGRQFSNSRSEMNVSTLELGDSALYLCASSPAGPQETQYFGPGTRLLVL.

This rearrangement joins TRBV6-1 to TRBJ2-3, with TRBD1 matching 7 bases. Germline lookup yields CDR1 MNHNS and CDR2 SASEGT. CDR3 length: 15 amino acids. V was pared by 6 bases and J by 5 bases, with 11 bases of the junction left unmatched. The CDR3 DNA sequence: TGTGCCAGCAGAACGACAGGGCCCGTGGGAGATACGCAGTATTTT. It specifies CASRTTGPVGDTQYF.

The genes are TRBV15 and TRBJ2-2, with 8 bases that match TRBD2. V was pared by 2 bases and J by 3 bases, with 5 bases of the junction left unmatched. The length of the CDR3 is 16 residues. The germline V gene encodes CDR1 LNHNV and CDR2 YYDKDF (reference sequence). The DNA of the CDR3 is TGTGCCACCAGCAGATCGCGGGGGGCCTACACCGGGGAGCTGTTTTTT. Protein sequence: CATSRSRGAYTGELFF.

The CDR3 reads CASSFRRSSYEQYF. CDR3 DNA: TGTGCCAGCAGCTTCCGTCGGAGCTCCTACGAGCAGTACTTC. J is TRBJ2-7 and V is TRBV28; D not certain. This CDR3 contains 14 residues. The germline CDR1 and CDR2 sequences are MDHEN and SYDVKM. V lost 6 bases, J lost 0 bases, and 12 bases lay in between.

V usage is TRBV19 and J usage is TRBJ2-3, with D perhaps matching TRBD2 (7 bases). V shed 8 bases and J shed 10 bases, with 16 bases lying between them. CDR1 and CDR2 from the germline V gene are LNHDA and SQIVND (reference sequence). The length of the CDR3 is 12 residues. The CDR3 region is CASSQGGGPQYF. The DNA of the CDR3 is TGTGCCAGTTCACAGGGAGGGGGTCCGCAGTATTTT.

The CDR3 spells CASSLTGQPFNEQFF. CDR3 sequence (DNA): TGTGCCAGCAGCTTGACAGGGCAACCCTTTAATGAGCAGTTCTTC. The chain carries TRBV7-2 and TRBJ2-1; 7 nucleotides line up with TRBD1. The length of the CDR3 is 15 residues. V lost 3 bases and J lost 7; bases outside the gene matches: 9. The germline CDR1 and CDR2 sequences are SGHTA and FQGNSA.

The CDR3 reads CASLNGNRGYTF. DNA of the CDR3: TGTGCCAGCCTTAACGGGAACCGTGGCTACACCTTC. The rearrangement uses TRBV6-5 and TRBJ1-2; D gene uncertain. The germline V and J ends were trimmed by 8 bases and 7 bases, with 14 bases remaining between them. Germline V lookup: CDR1 MNHEY, CDR2 SVGAGI. This CDR3 is built from 12 residues.